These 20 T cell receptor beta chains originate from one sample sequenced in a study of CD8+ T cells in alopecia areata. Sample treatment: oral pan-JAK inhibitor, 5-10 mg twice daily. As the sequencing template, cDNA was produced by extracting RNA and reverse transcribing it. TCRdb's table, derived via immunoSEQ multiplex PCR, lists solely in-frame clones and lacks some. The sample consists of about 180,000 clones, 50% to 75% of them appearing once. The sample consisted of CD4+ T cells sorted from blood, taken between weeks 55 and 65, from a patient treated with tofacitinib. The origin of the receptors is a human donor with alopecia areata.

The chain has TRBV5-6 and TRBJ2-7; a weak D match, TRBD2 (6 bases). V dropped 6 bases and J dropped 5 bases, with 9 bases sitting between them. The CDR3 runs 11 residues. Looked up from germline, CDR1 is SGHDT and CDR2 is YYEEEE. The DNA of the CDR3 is TGTGCCAGCATTTGGGGGGACGAGCAGTACTTC. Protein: CASIWGDEQYF.

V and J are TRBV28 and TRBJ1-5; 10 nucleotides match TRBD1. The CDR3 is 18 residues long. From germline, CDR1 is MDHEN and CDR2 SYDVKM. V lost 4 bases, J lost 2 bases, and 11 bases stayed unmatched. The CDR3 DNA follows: TGTGCCAGCAGTTCGGTCCCGGGACAGGGGAGCGGCAATCAGCCCCAGCATTTT. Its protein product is CASSSVPGQGSGNQPQHF.

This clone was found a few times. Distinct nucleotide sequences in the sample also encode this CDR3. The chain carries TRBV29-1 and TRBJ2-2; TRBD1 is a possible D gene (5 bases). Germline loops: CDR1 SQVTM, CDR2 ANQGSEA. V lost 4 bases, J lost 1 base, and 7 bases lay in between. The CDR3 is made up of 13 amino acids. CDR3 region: CSVGQGNTGELFF. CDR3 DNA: TGCAGCGTTGGTCAGGGGAACACCGGGGAGCTGTTTTTT.

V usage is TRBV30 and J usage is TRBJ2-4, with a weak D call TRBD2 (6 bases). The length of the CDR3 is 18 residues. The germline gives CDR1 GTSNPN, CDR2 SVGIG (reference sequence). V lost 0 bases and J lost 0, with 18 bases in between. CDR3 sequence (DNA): TGTGCCTGGAGTGTTAAATTGTCGGGCGGGGCAGCCAAAAACATTCAGTACTTC. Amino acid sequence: CAWSVKLSGGAAKNIQYF. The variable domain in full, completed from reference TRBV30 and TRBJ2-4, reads SQTIHQWPATLVQPVGSPLSLECTVEGTSNPNLYWYRQAAGRGLQLLFYSVGIGQISSEVPQNLSASRPQDRQFILSSKKLLLSDSGFYLCAWSVKLSGGAAKNIQYFGAGTRLSVL.

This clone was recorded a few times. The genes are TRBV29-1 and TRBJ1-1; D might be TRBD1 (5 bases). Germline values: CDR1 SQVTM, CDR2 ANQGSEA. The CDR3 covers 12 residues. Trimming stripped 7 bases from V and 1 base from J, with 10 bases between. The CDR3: CSARTQNTEAFF. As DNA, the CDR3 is TGCAGCGCTCGGACACAGAACACTGAAGCTTTCTTT.

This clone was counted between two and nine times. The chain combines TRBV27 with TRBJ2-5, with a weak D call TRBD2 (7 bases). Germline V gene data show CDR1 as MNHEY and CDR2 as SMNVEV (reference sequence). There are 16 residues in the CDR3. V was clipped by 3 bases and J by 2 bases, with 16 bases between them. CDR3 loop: CASSFWRGQTQETQYF. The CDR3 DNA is TGTGCCAGCAGTTTTTGGCGGGGGCAGACACAAGAGACCCAGTACTTC.

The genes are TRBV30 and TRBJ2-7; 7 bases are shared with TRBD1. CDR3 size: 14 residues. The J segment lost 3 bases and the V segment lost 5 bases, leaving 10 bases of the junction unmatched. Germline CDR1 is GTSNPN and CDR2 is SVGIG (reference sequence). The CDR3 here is CAWVGGQEYYEQYF. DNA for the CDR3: TGTGCCTGGGTGGGCGGACAGGAGTACTACGAGCAGTACTTC.

The CDR3 loop is CATSLPDRPYEQYF. CDR3 coding DNA: TGTGCCACCAGCCTTCCTGACAGACCCTACGAGCAGTACTTC. This chain connects TRBV15 to TRBJ2-7, with a weak D call TRBD1 (5 bases). The V end was cut by 5 bases, the J end by 2 bases, with 13 bases between. The germline CDR1 and CDR2 sequences are LNHNV and YYDKDF (reference sequence). CDR3 length: 14 residues. Full variable domain (outside the CDR3, taken from reference TRBV15 and TRBJ2-7): DAMVIQNPRYQVTQFGKPVTLSCSQTLNHNVMYWYQQKSSQAPKLLFHYYDKDFNNEADTPDNFQSRRPNTSFCFLDIRSPGLGDTAMYLCATSLPDRPYEQYFGPGTRLTVT.

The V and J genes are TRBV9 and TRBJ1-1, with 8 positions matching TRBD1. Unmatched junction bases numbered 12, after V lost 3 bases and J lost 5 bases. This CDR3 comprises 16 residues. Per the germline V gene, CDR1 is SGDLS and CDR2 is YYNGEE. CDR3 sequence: CASSASRTNRGTEAFF. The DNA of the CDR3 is TGTGCCAGCAGCGCCTCCAGAACAAACAGGGGGACTGAAGCTTTCTTT.

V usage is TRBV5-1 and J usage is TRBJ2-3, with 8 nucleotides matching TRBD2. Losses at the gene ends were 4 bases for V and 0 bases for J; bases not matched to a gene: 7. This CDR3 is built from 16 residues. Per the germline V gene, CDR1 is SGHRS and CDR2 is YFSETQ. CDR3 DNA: TGCGCCAGCAGCCTATCGGGCGGGGGGAGCACAGATACGCAGTATTTT. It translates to CASSLSGGGSTDTQYF.

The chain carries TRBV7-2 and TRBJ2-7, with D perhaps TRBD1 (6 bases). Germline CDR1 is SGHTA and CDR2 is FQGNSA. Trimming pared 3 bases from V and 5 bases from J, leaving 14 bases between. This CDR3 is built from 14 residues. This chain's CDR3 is CASSFGRGSDEQYF. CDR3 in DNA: TGTGCCAGCAGCTTTGGAAGGGGGAGCGACGAGCAGTACTTC.

CDR3 bases: TGCGCCAGCACCCCACGGGTCATGAACACTGAAGCTTTCTTT. It specifies CASTPRVMNTEAFF. This chain connects TRBV23-1 to TRBJ1-1; no clear D. TRBV23-1 carries the ORF label, with uncertain function. This CDR3 is 14 amino acids long. V was cut by 7 bases and J by 0 bases, with 12 bases left in between.

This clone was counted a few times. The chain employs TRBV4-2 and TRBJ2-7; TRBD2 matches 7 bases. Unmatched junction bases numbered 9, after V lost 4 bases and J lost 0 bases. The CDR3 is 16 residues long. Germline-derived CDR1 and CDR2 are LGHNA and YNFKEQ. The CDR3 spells CASSPRSGDFSYEQYF. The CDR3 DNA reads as TGTGCCAGCAGCCCCAGGAGCGGGGACTTCTCCTACGAGCAGTACTTC.

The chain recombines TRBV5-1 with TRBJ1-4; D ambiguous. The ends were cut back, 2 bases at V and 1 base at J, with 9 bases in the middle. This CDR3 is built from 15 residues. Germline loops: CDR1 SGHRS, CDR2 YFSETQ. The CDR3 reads CASSFLVGTNEKLFF. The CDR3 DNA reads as TGCGCCAGCAGCTTCCTCGTCGGAACTAATGAAAAACTGTTTTTT.

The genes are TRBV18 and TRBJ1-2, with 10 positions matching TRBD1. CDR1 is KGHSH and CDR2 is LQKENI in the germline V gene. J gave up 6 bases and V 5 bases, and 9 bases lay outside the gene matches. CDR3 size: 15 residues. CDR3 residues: CASSNPTGGIDGYTF. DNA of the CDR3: TGTGCCAGCTCAAACCCGACAGGGGGCATTGATGGCTACACCTTC. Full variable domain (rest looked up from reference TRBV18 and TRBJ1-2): NAGVMQNPRHLVRRRGQEARLRCSPMKGHSHVYWYRQLPEEGLKFMVYLQKENIIDESGMPKERFSAEFPKEGPSILRIQQVVRGDSAAYFCASSNPTGGIDGYTFGSGTRLTVV.

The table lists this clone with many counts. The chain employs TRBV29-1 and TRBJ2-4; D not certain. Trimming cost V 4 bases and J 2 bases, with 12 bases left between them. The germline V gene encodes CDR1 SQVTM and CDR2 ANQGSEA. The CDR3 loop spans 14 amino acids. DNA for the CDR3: TGCAGCGTTGTAGGCGCTTCGTCCAAAAACATTCAGTACTTC. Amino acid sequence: CSVVGASSKNIQYF.

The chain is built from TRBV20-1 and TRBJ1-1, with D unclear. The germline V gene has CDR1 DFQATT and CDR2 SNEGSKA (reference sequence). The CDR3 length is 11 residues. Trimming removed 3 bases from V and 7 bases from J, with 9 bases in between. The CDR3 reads CSARVVDEAFF. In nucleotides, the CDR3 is TGCAGTGCTAGGGTCGTAGATGAAGCTTTCTTT.

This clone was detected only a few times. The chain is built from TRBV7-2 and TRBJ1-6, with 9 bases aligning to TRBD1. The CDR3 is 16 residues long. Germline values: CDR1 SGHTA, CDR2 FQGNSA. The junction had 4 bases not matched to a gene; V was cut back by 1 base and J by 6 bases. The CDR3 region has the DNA TGTGCCAGCAGCTTAGGGGGACAGGGACTTAATTCACCCCTCCACTTT. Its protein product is CASSLGGQGLNSPLHF.

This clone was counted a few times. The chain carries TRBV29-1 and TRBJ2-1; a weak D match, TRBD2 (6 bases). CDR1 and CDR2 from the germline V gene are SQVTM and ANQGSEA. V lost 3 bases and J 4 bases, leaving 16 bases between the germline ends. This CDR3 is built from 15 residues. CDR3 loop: CSVDLGGSPYNEQFF. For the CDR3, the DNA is TGCAGCGTTGATCTGGGGGGATCCCCTTACAATGAGCAGTTCTTC.

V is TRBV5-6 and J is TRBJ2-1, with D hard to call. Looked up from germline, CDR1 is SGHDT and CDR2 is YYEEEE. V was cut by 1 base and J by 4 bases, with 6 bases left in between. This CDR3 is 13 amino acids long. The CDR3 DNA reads TGTGCCAGCAGCTTGACACTTTACAATGAGCAGTTCTTC. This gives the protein CASSLTLYNEQFF. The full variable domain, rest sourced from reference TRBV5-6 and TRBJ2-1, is DAGVTQSPTHLIKTRGQQVTLRCSPKSGHDTVSWYQQALGQGPQFIFQYYEEEERQRGNFPDRFSGHQFPNYSSELNVNALLLGDSALYLCASSLTLYNEQFFGPGTRLTVL.